This paragraph reports one TCR beta chain. Its antigen is not known. The data belong to a study of response to subunit inactivated influenza vaccine. Broader study findings: It was the authors' suggestion that each seasonal influenza vaccination recruits few new T cells.

With 1 base clipped from V and 5 bases from J, the junction kept 11 bases outside the gene matches. This CDR3 has 18 residues. Germline loops: CDR1 LGHNA, CDR2 YNFKEQ. TCRdb ran MiXCR on the RT-PCR reads and lists one entry per CDR3 protein. The sample lists about 570,000 distinct CDR3 sequences, 10% to 15% occurring once. Specimen: PBMCs from blood, collected on the day of vaccination. The origin of this receptor is a man between 50 and 59 years old who received an inactivated influenza vaccine. V gene TRBV4-2 combines with J gene TRBJ2-5; 12 bases are a match to TRBD2. Here the CDR3 DNA reads TGTGCCAGCAGCCAAGCGGGGCTAGCGGGGGGGCCGGGTGAGACCCAGTACTTC. This sequence encodes CASSQAGLAGGPGETQYF.